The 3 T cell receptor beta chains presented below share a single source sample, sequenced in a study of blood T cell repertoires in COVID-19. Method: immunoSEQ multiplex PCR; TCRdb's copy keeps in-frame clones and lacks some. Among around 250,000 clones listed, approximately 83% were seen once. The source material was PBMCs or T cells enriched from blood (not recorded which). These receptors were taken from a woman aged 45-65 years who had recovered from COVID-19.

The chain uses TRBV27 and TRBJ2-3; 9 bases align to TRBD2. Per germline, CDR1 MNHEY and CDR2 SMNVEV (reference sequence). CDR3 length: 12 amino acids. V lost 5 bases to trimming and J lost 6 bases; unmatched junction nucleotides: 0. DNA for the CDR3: TGTGCCAGCAGTCTAGCGGGGGATACGCAGTATTTT. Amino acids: CASSLAGDTQYF.

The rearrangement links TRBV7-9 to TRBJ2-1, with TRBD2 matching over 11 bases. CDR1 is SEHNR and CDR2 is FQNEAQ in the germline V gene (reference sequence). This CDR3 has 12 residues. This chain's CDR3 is CATTSGGNEQFF. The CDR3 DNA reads TGTGCGACCACTAGCGGGGGCAATGAGCAGTTCTTC.

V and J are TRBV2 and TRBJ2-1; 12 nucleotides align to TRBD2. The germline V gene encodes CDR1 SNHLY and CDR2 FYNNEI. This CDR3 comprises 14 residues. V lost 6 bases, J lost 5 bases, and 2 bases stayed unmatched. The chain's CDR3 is CASRRLAGDNEQFF. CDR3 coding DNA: TGTGCCAGCAGGCGACTAGCGGGGGACAATGAGCAGTTCTTC.